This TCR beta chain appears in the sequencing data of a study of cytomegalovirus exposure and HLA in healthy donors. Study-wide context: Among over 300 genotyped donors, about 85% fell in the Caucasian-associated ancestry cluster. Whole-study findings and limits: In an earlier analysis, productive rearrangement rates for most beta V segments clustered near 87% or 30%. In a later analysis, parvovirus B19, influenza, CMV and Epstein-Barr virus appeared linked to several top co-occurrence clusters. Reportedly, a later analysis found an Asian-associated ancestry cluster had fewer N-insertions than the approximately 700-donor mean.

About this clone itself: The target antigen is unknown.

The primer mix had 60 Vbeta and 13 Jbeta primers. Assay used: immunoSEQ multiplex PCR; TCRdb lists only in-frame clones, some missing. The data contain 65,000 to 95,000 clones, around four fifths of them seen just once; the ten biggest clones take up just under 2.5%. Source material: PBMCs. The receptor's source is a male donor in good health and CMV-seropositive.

The CDR3: CASSESIRSGLDEQYF. In DNA form, the CDR3 reads TGCGCCAGCAGTGAGTCGATTCGGTCAGGGCTCGACGAGCAGTACTTC. J is TRBJ2-7 and V is TRBV10-1; tentatively, D is TRBD1 (5 bases). The CDR3 runs 16 residues. V lost 0 bases and J 5 bases, leaving 17 bases between the germline ends. CDR1 and CDR2 from the germline V gene are WNHNN and SYGVQD (reference sequence).